A selection of T cell receptor beta chains follows, all from one sample in a study of cytomegalovirus exposure and HLA in healthy donors. Generated by immunoSEQ multiplex PCR, the TCRdb table keeps only in-frame clones and is missing some. This sample has about 160,000 clones, with 80% to 90% found just once. Sequencing used PBMCs. These receptor sequences come from a woman aged 30 to 39 in good health and CMV-seronegative. Both conserved end residues are part of each CDR3. D genes are given only for firm matches. Clone size is given for some rows only: seen once, a few or many times, or a class if the clone is expanded.

V: TRBV9; J: TRBJ1-1; D: .; size: .; CDR3: CASSPTGQLNTEAFF; DNA: TGTGCCAGCAGCCCAACGGGACAACTGAACACTGAAGCTTTCTTT
V: TRBV6-4; J: TRBJ2-7; D: .; size: .; CDR3: CASTREATITYEQYF; DNA: TGTGCCAGCACTCGAGAGGCCACCATCACCTACGAGCAGTACTTC
V: TRBV6-1; J: TRBJ1-1; D: .; size: .; CDR3: CASSVERRNTEAFF; DNA: TGTGCCAGCAGTGTAGAACGGCGGAACACTGAAGCTTTCTTT
V: TRBV28; J: TRBJ2-1; D: TRBD1; size: once; CDR3: CASSFGTGHNEQFF; DNA: TGTGCCAGCAGTTTCGGGACAGGGCATAATGAGCAGTTCTTC
V: TRBV20-1; J: TRBJ1-1; D: .; size: few; CDR3: CSAWGNTEAFF; DNA: TGCAGTGCCTGGGGGAACACTGAAGCTTTCTTT
V: TRBV30; J: TRBJ2-1; D: .; size: .; CDR3: CAWSRSSHEQFF; DNA: TGTGCCTGGAGTCGGAGTAGCCACGAGCAGTTCTTC
V: TRBV27; J: TRBJ2-2; D: TRBD1; size: few; CDR3: CASRTGQDHTGELFF; DNA: TGTGCCAGCAGGACGGGACAGGACCACACCGGGGAGCTGTTTTTT
V: TRBV7-3; J: TRBJ2-1; D: .; size: .; CDR3: CASSSQVSNEQFF; DNA: TGTGCCAGCAGCTCCCAGGTATCCAATGAGCAGTTCTTC
V: TRBV19; J: TRBJ2-5; D: TRBD1; size: .; CDR3: CASSTGTVETQYF; DNA: TGTGCCAGTAGTACCGGGACAGTAGAGACCCAGTACTTC
V: TRBV4-3; J: TRBJ1-4; D: .; size: .; CDR3: CASSQDPTSTNEKLFF; DNA: TGCGCCAGCAGCCAAGATCCAACGTCAACTAATGAAAAACTGTTTTTT